The rows below give T cell receptor beta chains drawn from one sample of a study of blood T cell repertoires in COVID-19. Sequencing was performed with immunoSEQ multiplex PCR; in TCRdb, only in-frame clones are kept and a portion is missing. The sample has about 210,000 clones; approximately 88% are singletons. The sequenced sample consisted of PBMCs or T cells enriched from blood (not recorded which). Every receptor here comes from a man between 18 and 29 years old with acute COVID-19. Each CDR3 is given with its conserved first and last residue. Fields, in order: D gene, V gene, J gene, clone size, CDR3 DNA, CDR3 protein. D genes are given only for firm matches. Some rows have no size entry. The others give once, few or many, or a class for an expanded clone.

D: TRBD1; V: TRBV7-6; J: TRBJ2-7; size: .; DNA: TGTGCCAGCAGCGGGGGACAGGGGGTCTACGAGCAGTACTTC; CDR3: CASSGGQGVYEQYF
D: TRBD2; V: TRBV12-5; J: TRBJ2-1; size: .; DNA: TGTGCTAGTGGTTTCGGTACCGGGACTAGCAATGAGCAGTTCTTC; CDR3: CASGFGTGTSNEQFF
D: TRBD1; V: TRBV5-4; J: TRBJ1-1; size: .; DNA: TGTGCCAGCAGGACCGAGGGGGCGAGGGCGAACACTGAAGCTTTCTTT; CDR3: CASRTEGARANTEAFF
D: TRBD2; V: TRBV11-2; J: TRBJ2-1; size: .; DNA: TGTGCCAGCAGCTTCCGACTAGCGGGATCCTGGAATGAGCAGTTCTTC; CDR3: CASSFRLAGSWNEQFF
D: .; V: TRBV14; J: TRBJ1-6; size: once; DNA: TGTGCCAGCAGCCAAGTTACAGGAGATAATTCACCCCTCCACTTT; CDR3: CASSQVTGDNSPLHF
D: TRBD2; V: TRBV7-9; J: TRBJ2-7; size: .; DNA: TGTGCCAGCAGCTCCGAGCGGGACGTACACTACGAGCAGTACTTC; CDR3: CASSSERDVHYEQYF
D: .; V: TRBV18; J: TRBJ1-1; size: few; DNA: TGTGCCAGCTCACCACCGGCGGGGGCGCAGACTGAAGCTTTCTTT; CDR3: CASSPPAGAQTEAFF
D: TRBD1; V: TRBV28; J: TRBJ1-2; size: .; DNA: TGTGCCAGCAGTTTATCCCAGGGGGCCAACTATGGCTACACCTTC; CDR3: CASSLSQGANYGYTF
D: .; V: TRBV4-2; J: TRBJ1-1; size: .; DNA: TGTGCCAGCAGCTACAGGGTGGGCACTGAAGCTTTCTTT; CDR3: CASSYRVGTEAFF
D: TRBD1; V: TRBV29-1; J: TRBJ2-3; size: .; DNA: TGCAGCGCCCGGACAGGGAGGGATACGCAGTATTTT; CDR3: CSARTGRDTQYF
D: TRBD1; V: TRBV28; J: TRBJ1-4; size: .; DNA: TGTGCCAGCAGTTGGGTCCCTCGGACAGGCGTGAATGAAAAACTGTTTTTT; CDR3: CASSWVPRTGVNEKLFF
D: TRBD2; V: TRBV5-1; J: TRBJ2-1; size: .; DNA: TGCGCCAGCAGTTACGACGGGACTAGCGGGAGTATCAATGAGCAGTTCTTC; CDR3: CASSYDGTSGSINEQFF
D: .; V: TRBV10-3; J: TRBJ1-3; size: .; DNA: TGTGCCATCAGTGGAAGGGAGAGATACACCATATATTTT; CDR3: CAISGRERYTIYF
D: .; V: TRBV21-1; J: TRBJ1-4; size: .; DNA: TGTGCGGGCAGGAGGCAAAGAGGTGAAAAACTGTTTTTT; CDR3: CAGRRQRGEKLFF
D: .; V: TRBV5-4; J: TRBJ2-3; size: .; DNA: TGTGCCAGCAGCGCCGCCAGCGGTTTTTACACAGATACGCAGTATTTT; CDR3: CASSAASGFYTDTQYF
D: .; V: TRBV30; J: TRBJ1-2; size: .; DNA: TGTGCCTGGAGTGTCCAGGGCCGCTACACCTTC; CDR3: CAWSVQGRYTF
D: .; V: TRBV5-5; J: TRBJ2-1; size: .; DNA: TGTGCCAGCAGGGGGGCGGAGGACAATTACAATGAGCAGTTCTTC; CDR3: CASRGAEDNYNEQFF
D: TRBD1; V: TRBV7-9; J: TRBJ2-7; size: .; DNA: TGTGCCAGCAGCTTAGACTCCGGACAGGGTTACTTCTACGAGCAGTACTTC; CDR3: CASSLDSGQGYFYEQYF
D: .; V: TRBV7-3; J: TRBJ2-6; size: .; DNA: TGTGCCAGCAGCTGGTCGTGGGAGAAGGTTGGGGCCAACGTCCTGACTTTC; CDR3: CASSWSWEKVGANVLTF
D: .; V: TRBV9; J: TRBJ1-1; size: .; DNA: TGTGCCAGCAGCGTAGGGCCTGATCCTGCTTTCTTT; CDR3: CASSVGPDPAFF
D: TRBD2; V: TRBV30; J: TRBJ2-5; size: .; DNA: TGTGCCTGGAACGGGCGCTCGGGCCTAGCGGGAGAGGCTCTAGAGACCCAGTACTTC; CDR3: CAWNGRSGLAGEALETQYF
D: TRBD1; V: TRBV6-5; J: TRBJ2-6; size: .; DNA: TGTGCCAGCAGTTCACAGGGGGTAGGGGCCAACGTCCTGACTTTC; CDR3: CASSSQGVGANVLTF
D: .; V: TRBV9; J: TRBJ1-1; size: .; DNA: TGTGCCAGCAGCGTAGTGTCAGAAAGTGAAGCTTTCTTT; CDR3: CASSVVSESEAFF
D: .; V: TRBV5-1; J: TRBJ2-7; size: .; DNA: TGCGCCAGCAGCCGCGGAGGGCCGTCGGAGCAGTACTTC; CDR3: CASSRGGPSEQYF
D: .; V: TRBV4-1; J: TRBJ1-6; size: few; DNA: TGCGCCAGCAGCCAAGATATCCAGGCCGCGGGTAATTCACCCCTCCACTTT; CDR3: CASSQDIQAAGNSPLHF
D: .; V: TRBV18; J: TRBJ1-1; size: .; DNA: TGTGCCAGCTCACCAAGACTCGGGGGGCAGGGCACTGAAGCTTTCTTT; CDR3: CASSPRLGGQGTEAFF
D: .; V: TRBV28; J: TRBJ1-1; size: .; DNA: TGTGCCAGCAGTACCGGGACGGGAGGGTGGAACACTGAAGCTTTCTTT; CDR3: CASSTGTGGWNTEAFF
D: .; V: TRBV9; J: TRBJ1-2; size: .; DNA: TGTGCCAGCAGCGTACCTACAGGGTTGGGTGGCTACACCTTC; CDR3: CASSVPTGLGGYTF
D: .; V: TRBV14; J: TRBJ2-1; size: once; DNA: TGTGCCAGCAGCCAAGAAAGGAACAGCTTAAACAATGAGCAGTTCTTC; CDR3: CASSQERNSLNNEQFF
D: TRBD1; V: TRBV24-1; J: TRBJ2-1; size: .; DNA: TGTGCCACCAGTGAGAGGACAGGGAGCAATGAGCAGTTCTTC; CDR3: CATSERTGSNEQFF
D: .; V: TRBV6-1; J: TRBJ2-7; size: .; DNA: TGTGCCAGCAGTGAAGCGGAGGGGTCCTACGAGCAGTACTTC; CDR3: CASSEAEGSYEQYF
D: .; V: TRBV5-1; J: TRBJ2-3; size: .; DNA: TGCGCCAGCAGCTTCTCTAGTATTAGCACAGATACGCAGTATTTT; CDR3: CASSFSSISTDTQYF
D: TRBD2; V: TRBV10-1; J: TRBJ2-1; size: .; DNA: TGCGCCAGCAGTGACTATACTAGCGGGAAATACAATGAGCAGTTCTTC; CDR3: CASSDYTSGKYNEQFF
D: .; V: TRBV27; J: TRBJ1-1; size: .; DNA: TGTGCCAGCAGTGTTCAGGGGACGAGCACTGAAGCTTTCTTT; CDR3: CASSVQGTSTEAFF
D: TRBD1; V: TRBV19; J: TRBJ2-5; size: .; DNA: TGTGCCAGTAGTACGGGACAGGGGGGGGTGGAAGAGACCCAGTACTTC; CDR3: CASSTGQGGVEETQYF
D: TRBD1; V: TRBV19; J: TRBJ1-6; size: once; DNA: TGTGCCAGTAGTATAGGTGGGACAGTGAGTTCACCCCTCCACTTT; CDR3: CASSIGGTVSSPLHF
D: TRBD2; V: TRBV9; J: TRBJ2-1; size: .; DNA: TGTGCCAGCAGCGTAGGTCAAGGACTAGCGGGAGATGAGCAGTTCTTC; CDR3: CASSVGQGLAGDEQFF
D: TRBD2; V: TRBV9; J: TRBJ2-2; size: .; DNA: TGTGCCAGCAGCGCCCATAGCGGGAGGAGTTCCGGGGAGCTGTTTTTT; CDR3: CASSAHSGRSSGELFF
D: .; V: TRBV7-9; J: TRBJ1-2; size: .; DNA: TGTGCCAGCAGCCTGGCCGGGACACATTATGGCTACACCTTC; CDR3: CASSLAGTHYGYTF
D: .; V: TRBV18; J: TRBJ2-7; size: .; DNA: TGTGCCAGCTCAGATGGCGGGGCGACGGGTTACGAGCAGTACTTC; CDR3: CASSDGGATGYEQYF
D: TRBD2; V: TRBV6-1; J: TRBJ2-1; size: .; DNA: TGTGCCAGCAGTGAGCTAGCGGGAGGACCATACAATGAGCAGTTCTTC; CDR3: CASSELAGGPYNEQFF
D: .; V: TRBV7-2; J: TRBJ1-2; size: .; DNA: TGTGCCAGCAGCCCATCACCAGTTGGCTACACCTTC; CDR3: CASSPSPVGYTF
D: TRBD1; V: TRBV6-5; J: TRBJ2-3; size: .; DNA: TGTGCCACCACAGGGGGCGCGGATACGCAGTATTTT; CDR3: CATTGGADTQYF
D: TRBD1; V: TRBV5-4; J: TRBJ2-2; size: .; DNA: TGTGCCAGCAGCCCAAGAGGGACAGGGGGGATGGGCACCGGGGAGCTGTTTTTT; CDR3: CASSPRGTGGMGTGELFF
D: TRBD1; V: TRBV5-8; J: TRBJ2-3; size: .; DNA: TGTGCCACCTACCAGGACAGGGGGCGCGTTACGCAGTATTTT; CDR3: CATYQDRGRVTQYF
D: TRBD1; V: TRBV4-3; J: TRBJ1-1; size: .; DNA: TGCGCCAGCAGCCTTCTGACAGGGGACACTGAAGCTTTCTTT; CDR3: CASSLLTGDTEAFF
D: .; V: TRBV23-1; J: TRBJ2-5; size: .; DNA: TGCGCCAGCAGTCAATCGGGGGGTTCACCGTTACTCCAAGAGACCCAGTACTTC; CDR3: CASSQSGGSPLLQETQYF
D: .; V: TRBV6-4; J: TRBJ2-1; size: .; DNA: TGTGCCAGCAGTGACCAAGGGGCGGGGGAGCAGTTCTTC; CDR3: CASSDQGAGEQFF
D: TRBD1; V: TRBV5-1; J: TRBJ1-5; size: .; DNA: TGCGCCAGCAGCCCCGAGGGACAGTACAATCAGCCCCAGCATTTT; CDR3: CASSPEGQYNQPQHF
D: .; V: TRBV9; J: TRBJ2-2; size: .; DNA: TGTGCCAGCGGACCGGGACACAACACCGGGGAGCTGTTTTTT; CDR3: CASGPGHNTGELFF
D: TRBD2; V: TRBV7-3; J: TRBJ2-1; size: .; DNA: TGTGCCAGCAGCTTGGGACTAGCGGGAGTTCATGAGCAGTTCTTC; CDR3: CASSLGLAGVHEQFF
D: .; V: TRBV29-1; J: TRBJ1-1; size: .; DNA: TGCAGCGTTGGCCCGCGGGAACCAGAAGCTTTCTTT; CDR3: CSVGPREPEAFF